These 9 T cell receptor beta chains originate from one sample sequenced in a study of blood T cell repertoires in COVID-19. Libraries were prepared by immunoSEQ multiplex PCR; TCRdb keeps only in-frame clonotypes and omits some of them. The profile covers approximately 200,000 clones, with 75% to 90% appearing a single time and about 3.3% taken by the ten largest. Sequencing was carried out using PBMCs or T cells enriched from blood (not recorded which). Receptor source: a woman aged 18-30 years in a cohort exposed to, infected with or recovered from COVID-19 (not recorded which).

The chain uses TRBV2 and TRBJ1-1; D is undetermined. The germline V gene encodes CDR1 SNHLY and CDR2 FYNNEI. V was cut by 4 bases and J by 0 bases, with 6 bases left in between. The CDR3 has 13 residues. CDR3 DNA: TGTGCCAGCAGTGCGGAGGTGAACACTGAAGCTTTCTTT. Translation gives CASSAEVNTEAFF.

The chain couples TRBV28 to TRBJ1-2; D is unresolved. CDR3 length equals 14 residues. V was pared by 3 bases and J by 4 bases, with 12 bases between. Germline lookup yields CDR1 MDHEN and CDR2 SYDVKM. CDR3 in amino acids: CASSLRRESYGYTF. CDR3 nucleotide sequence: TGTGCCAGCAGTTTGCGAAGGGAGAGCTATGGCTACACCTTC.

The CDR3 reads CSASGPAQLGTYEQYF. The CDR3 bases are TGCAGTGCTAGTGGCCCCGCCCAACTAGGAACCTACGAGCAGTACTTC. The V and J genes are TRBV20-1 and TRBJ2-7; a weak D match, TRBD2 (5 bases). V lost 3 bases to trimming and J lost 2 bases, with 20 bases between them. Germline V CDR1 and CDR2: DFQATT, SNEGSKA (reference sequence). The CDR3 has 16 amino acids.

The rearrangement joins TRBV5-6 to TRBJ1-1; D is unresolved. CDR1 and CDR2 from the germline V gene are SGHDT and YYEEEE. V lost 3 bases and J lost 4, with 13 bases in between. The CDR3 runs to 14 residues. The CDR3 DNA sequence: TGTGCCAGCAGCTGGCTGGCTGTTACCACTGAAGCTTTCTTT. It encodes CASSWLAVTTEAFF.

This sequence joins TRBV6-2 or TRBV6-3 and TRBJ1-2; D gene ambiguous. The CDR3 has 15 residues. With 0 bases removed from V and 2 bases from J, the gap between germline ends came to 10 bases. CDR1 is MNHEY, CDR2 SVGEGT, per germline. In DNA form, the CDR3 reads TGTGCCAGCAGTTACTCAATCGACACGAACTATGGCTACACCTTC. Translating gives CASSYSIDTNYGYTF.

The J gene is TRBJ1-5, the V gene TRBV28; no firm D call. This CDR3 is built from 15 residues. CDR1 MDHEN and CDR2 SYDVKM come from the germline V gene. Deletions cut 2 bases from V and 0 bases from J, with 8 bases between. This chain's CDR3 is CASSLASYSNQPQHF. In nucleotides, the CDR3 is TGTGCCAGCAGTTTAGCGTCATATAGCAATCAGCCCCAGCATTTT.

The V gene is TRBV19, the J gene TRBJ1-1; D perhaps matches TRBD1 (5 bases). The CDR3 spans 15 residues. Trimming pared 6 bases from V and 6 bases from J, leaving 20 bases between. Germline V gives CDR1 LNHDA, CDR2 SQIVND (reference sequence). The CDR3 here is CASRDTQVFISEAFF. CDR3 nucleotides: TGTGCCAGTAGAGATACACAGGTATTTATCTCTGAAGCTTTCTTT.

The rearrangement links TRBV7-9 to TRBJ2-7; 11 nucleotides agree with TRBD2. The CDR3 contains 17 residues. Germline loops: CDR1 SEHNR, CDR2 FQNEAQ (reference sequence). V lost 4 bases to trimming and J lost 0 bases; unmatched junction nucleotides: 8. The DNA of the CDR3 is TGTGCCAGCAGCTCGACTAGCGGGATCCCGATCTCCTACGAGCAGTACTTC. Protein sequence: CASSSTSGIPISYEQYF.

This clone was seen just once. The CDR3 protein is CASSQRTGEQFF. The CDR3 DNA reads TGTGCCAGCAGTCAAAGGACTGGCGAGCAGTTCTTC. This chain joins TRBV27 and TRBJ2-1; tentatively, D is TRBD2 (5 bases). Germline CDR1 and CDR2: MNHEY and SMNVEV (reference sequence). The CDR3 covers 12 residues. Trimming pared 5 bases from V and 10 bases from J, leaving 12 bases between.